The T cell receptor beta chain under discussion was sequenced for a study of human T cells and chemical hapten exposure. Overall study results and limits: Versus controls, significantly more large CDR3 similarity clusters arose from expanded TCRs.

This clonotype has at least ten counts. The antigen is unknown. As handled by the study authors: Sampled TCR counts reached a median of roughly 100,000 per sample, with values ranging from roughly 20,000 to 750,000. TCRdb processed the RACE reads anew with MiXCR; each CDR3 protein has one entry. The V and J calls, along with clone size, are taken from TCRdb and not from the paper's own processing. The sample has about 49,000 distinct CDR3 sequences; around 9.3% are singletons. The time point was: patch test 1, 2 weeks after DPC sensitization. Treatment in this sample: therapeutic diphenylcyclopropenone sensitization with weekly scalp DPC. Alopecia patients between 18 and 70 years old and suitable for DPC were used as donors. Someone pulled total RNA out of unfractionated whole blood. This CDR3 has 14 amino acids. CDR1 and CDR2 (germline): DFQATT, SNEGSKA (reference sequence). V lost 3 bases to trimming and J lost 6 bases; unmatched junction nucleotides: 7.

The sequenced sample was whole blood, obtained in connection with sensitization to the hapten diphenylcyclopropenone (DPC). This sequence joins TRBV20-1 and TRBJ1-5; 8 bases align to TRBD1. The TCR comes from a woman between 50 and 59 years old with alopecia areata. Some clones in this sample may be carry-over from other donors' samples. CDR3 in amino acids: CSASPGQGGQPQHF. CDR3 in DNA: TGCAGTGCTAGCCCCGGACAGGGAGGTCAGCCCCAGCATTTT.